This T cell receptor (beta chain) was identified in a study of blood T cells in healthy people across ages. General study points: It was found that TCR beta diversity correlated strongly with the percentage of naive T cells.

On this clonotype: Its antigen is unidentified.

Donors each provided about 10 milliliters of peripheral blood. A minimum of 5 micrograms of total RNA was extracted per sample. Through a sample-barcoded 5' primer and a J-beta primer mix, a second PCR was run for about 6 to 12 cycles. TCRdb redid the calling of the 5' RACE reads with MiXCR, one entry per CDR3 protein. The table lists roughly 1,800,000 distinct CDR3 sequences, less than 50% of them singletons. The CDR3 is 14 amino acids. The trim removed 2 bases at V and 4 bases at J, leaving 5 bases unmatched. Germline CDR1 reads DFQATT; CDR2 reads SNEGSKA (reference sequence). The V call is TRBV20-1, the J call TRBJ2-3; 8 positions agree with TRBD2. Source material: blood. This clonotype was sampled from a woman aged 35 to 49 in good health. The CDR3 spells CSARRAGGSDTQYF. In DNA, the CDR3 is TGCAGTGCTAGAAGGGCGGGGGGATCAGATACGCAGTATTTT.